The text below deals with one T cell receptor (beta chain). Its antigen remains unidentified. These data originate in a study of cytotoxic CD8 clonotypes in ibrutinib-treated CLL. Sequencing used immunoSEQ multiplex PCR; TCRdb keeps in-frame clones, though not all of them. The sample consists of roughly 200,000 clones, approximately 75% of them appearing once. V was cut by 4 bases and J by 10 bases, with 22 bases left in between. The CDR3 totals 15 residues. Germline V lookup: CDR1 SNHLY, CDR2 FYNNEI. Whole-study results and caveats: The study sampled sustained-remission and progressing patients at different times. Clonality rose at ibrutinib response, held steady in sustained remission, and fell toward baseline at progression. Against age-matched healthy donors, baseline clonality ran higher and tracked circulating CD8+ T-cell counts. Public clonotypes (which were uncommon) either contracted or remained stable on treatment.

This material consisted of PBMCs, taken after 12 months of ibrutinib treatment. The chain couples TRBV2 to TRBJ1-1; a weak D match, TRBD1 (5 bases). The origin of this receptor is a human donor with chronic lymphocytic leukemia. CDR3 residues: CASSAISWDPGGAFF. CDR3 DNA: TGTGCCAGCAGTGCCATCTCCTGGGACCCCGGGGGAGCTTTCTTT. The whole variable domain, remainder taken from reference TRBV2 and TRBJ1-1, is EPEVTQTPSHQVTQMGQEVILRCVPISNHLYFYWYRQILGQKVEFLVSFYNNEISEKSEIFDDQFSVERPDGSNFTLKIRSTKLEDSAMYFCASSAISWDPGGAFFGQGTRLTVV.